This TCR beta chain was observed in a study of response to subunit inactivated influenza vaccine. This clonotype has ten or more counts. As yet, its antigen is unknown. TCRdb reanalysed the RT-PCR reads using MiXCR and keeps one entry per CDR3 protein. This repertoire shows about 190,000 distinct CDR3 sequences, over 13% found once; its top ten account for approximately 27%. Study-wide results and limits: That few new T cells are recruited by each seasonal influenza vaccination was the authors' suggestion.

Germline CDR1 reads MGHRA; CDR2 reads YSYEKL. CDR3 length equals 14 residues. Trimming cost V 3 bases and J 8 bases, with 13 bases left between them. This receptor was identified in a man aged 45-60 years who received an inactivated influenza vaccine. The sample here was CD8+ T cells sorted from PBMCs, taken 5 days after vaccination. V is TRBV4-1 and J is TRBJ2-2; tentatively, D is TRBD1 or TRBD2 (5 bases each). The CDR3 nucleotides read TGCGCCAGCAGCCATAGGGACGTCGAGGGGGAGCTGTTTTTT. It encodes CASSHRDVEGELFF.